Described below is a single T cell receptor (beta chain) sequence and its context. Under the authors' procedure: ImmunoSEQ yielded junction-only sequences lacking quality scores, so filtering differed. Measured with immunoSEQ multiplex PCR; TCRdb has only the in-frame clones, and not every one. V and J calls and clone size are those listed in that table; D and trimming were worked out from the DNA. The data contain around 2.1 million clones, roughly 91% of them singletons. The sample originates from a study of shared clonotypes between healthy human individuals. V was trimmed by 2 bases and J by 5 bases, leaving 6 bases between them. The CDR3 extends over 13 amino acids. Germline lookup yields CDR1 MGHDK and CDR2 SYGVNS. Positive CCR7 selection of CD45RO-negative cells yielded the naive CD8 cells, and terminally differentiated effector memory CD45RA+ cells were excluded.

Sequences were obtained from naive CD8+ T cells from PBMCs. This receptor was taken from a man aged 18 to 35 in good health. Some clones in this sample may be carry-over from other donors' samples. This chain uses TRBV25-1 with TRBJ1-4, with D uncertain. The DNA of the CDR3 is TGTGCCAGCAGTGAACGGATAAATGAAAAACTGTTTTTT. Translated, it gives CASSERINEKLFF.